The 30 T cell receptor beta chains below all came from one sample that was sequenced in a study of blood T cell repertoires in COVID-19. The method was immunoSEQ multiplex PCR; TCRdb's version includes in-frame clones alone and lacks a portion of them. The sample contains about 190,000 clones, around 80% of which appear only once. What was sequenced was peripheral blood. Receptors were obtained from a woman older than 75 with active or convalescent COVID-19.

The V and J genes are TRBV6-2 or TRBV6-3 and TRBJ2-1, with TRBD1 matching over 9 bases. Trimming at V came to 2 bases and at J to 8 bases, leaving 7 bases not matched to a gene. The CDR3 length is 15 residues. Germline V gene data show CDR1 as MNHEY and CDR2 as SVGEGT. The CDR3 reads CASSYGTGYSDEQFF. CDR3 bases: TGTGCCAGCAGTTACGGGACAGGGTATTCCGATGAGCAGTTCTTC.

CDR3 in amino acids: CASSSSGTPNTEAFF. The CDR3, as DNA: TGCGCCAGCAGCTCATCCGGGACACCGAACACTGAAGCTTTCTTT. This chain links TRBV5-1 with TRBJ1-1, with TRBD1 as a possible D gene (6 bases). This CDR3 comprises 15 residues. CDR1 is SGHRS, CDR2 YFSETQ, per germline. The V end lost 3 bases, the J end lost 1 base, and 13 bases lay between the germline ends.

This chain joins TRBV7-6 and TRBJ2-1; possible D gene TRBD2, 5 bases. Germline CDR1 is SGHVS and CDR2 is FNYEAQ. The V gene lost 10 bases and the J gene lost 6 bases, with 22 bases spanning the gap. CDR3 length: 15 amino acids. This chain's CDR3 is CATERIKGGLNEQFF. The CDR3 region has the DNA TGTGCCACAGAGCGGATAAAAGGTGGGCTCAATGAGCAGTTCTTC.

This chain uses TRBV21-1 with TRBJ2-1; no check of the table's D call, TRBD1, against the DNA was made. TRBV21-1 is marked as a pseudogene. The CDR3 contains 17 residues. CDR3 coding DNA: TGTGCCAGCAGCGTACAGGGGGCGTCGAGCTCCTACAATGAGCAGTTCTTC. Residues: CASSVQGASSSYNEQFF.

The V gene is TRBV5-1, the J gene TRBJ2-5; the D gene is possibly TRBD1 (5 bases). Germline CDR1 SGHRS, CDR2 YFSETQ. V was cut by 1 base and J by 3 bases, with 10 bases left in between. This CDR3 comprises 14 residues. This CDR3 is CASSLPDSKETQYF. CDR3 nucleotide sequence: TGCGCCAGCAGCTTGCCCGACAGCAAAGAGACCCAGTACTTC. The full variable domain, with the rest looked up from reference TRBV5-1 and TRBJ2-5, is KAGVTQTPRYLIKTRGQQVTLSCSPISGHRSVSWYQQTPGQGLQFLFEYFSETQRNKGNFPGRFSGRQFSNSRSEMNVSTLELGDSALYLCASSLPDSKETQYFGPGTRLLVL.

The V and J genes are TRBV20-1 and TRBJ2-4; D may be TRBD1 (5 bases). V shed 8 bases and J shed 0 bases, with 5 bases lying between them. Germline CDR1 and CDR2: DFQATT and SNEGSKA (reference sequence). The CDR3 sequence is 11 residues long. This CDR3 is CSQGAKNIQYF. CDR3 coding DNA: TGCAGTCAGGGAGCCAAAAACATTCAGTACTTC.

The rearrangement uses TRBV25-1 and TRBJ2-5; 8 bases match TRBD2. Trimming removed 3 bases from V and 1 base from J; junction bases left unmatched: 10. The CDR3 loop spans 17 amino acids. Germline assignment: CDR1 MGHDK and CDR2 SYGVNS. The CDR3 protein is CASSDLGGSGGQETQYF. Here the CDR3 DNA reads TGTGCCAGCAGTGATCTCGGTGGAAGCGGGGGCCAAGAGACCCAGTACTTC.

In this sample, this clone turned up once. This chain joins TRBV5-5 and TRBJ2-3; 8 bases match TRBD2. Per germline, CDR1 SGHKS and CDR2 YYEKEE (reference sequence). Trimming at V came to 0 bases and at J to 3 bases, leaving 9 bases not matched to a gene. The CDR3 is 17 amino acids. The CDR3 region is CASSLAYHGGGTDTQYF. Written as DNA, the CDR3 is TGTGCCAGCAGCTTGGCCTATCACGGCGGGGGGACAGATACGCAGTATTTT.

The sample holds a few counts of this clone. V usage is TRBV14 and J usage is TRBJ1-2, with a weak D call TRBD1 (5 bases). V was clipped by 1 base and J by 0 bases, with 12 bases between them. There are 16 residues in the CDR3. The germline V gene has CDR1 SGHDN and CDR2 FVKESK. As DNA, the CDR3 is TGTGCCAGCAGCCAAGTAGGGGCCGCCTCTAACTATGGCTACACCTTC. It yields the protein CASSQVGAASNYGYTF.

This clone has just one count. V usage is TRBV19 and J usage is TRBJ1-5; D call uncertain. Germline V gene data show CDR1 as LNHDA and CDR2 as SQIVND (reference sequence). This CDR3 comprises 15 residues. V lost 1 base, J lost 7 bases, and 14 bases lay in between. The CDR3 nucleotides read TGTGCCAGTAGTATAGGTGGAGTTTCCGGGCAGCCCCAGCATTTT. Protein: CASSIGGVSGQPQHF.

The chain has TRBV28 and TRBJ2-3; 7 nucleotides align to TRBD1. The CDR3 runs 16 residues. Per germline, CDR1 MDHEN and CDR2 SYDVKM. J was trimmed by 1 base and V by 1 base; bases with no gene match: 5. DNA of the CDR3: TGTGCCAGCAGTTTATCCGGGACAGAACGCACAGATACGCAGTATTTT. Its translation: CASSLSGTERTDTQYF.

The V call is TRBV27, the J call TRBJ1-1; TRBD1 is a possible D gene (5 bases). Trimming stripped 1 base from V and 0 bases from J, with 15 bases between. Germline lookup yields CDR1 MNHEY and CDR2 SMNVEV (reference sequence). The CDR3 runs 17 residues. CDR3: CASSLFSHGGVNTEAFF. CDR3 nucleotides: TGTGCCAGCAGTTTATTTTCCCACGGAGGGGTGAACACTGAAGCTTTCTTT.

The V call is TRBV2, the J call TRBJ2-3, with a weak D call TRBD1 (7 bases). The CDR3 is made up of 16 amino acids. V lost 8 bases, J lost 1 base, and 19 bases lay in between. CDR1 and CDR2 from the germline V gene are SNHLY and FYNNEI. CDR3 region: CASASLGGQRTDTQYF. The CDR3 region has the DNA TGTGCCAGCGCATCCTTGGGGGGACAGCGCACAGATACGCAGTATTTT.

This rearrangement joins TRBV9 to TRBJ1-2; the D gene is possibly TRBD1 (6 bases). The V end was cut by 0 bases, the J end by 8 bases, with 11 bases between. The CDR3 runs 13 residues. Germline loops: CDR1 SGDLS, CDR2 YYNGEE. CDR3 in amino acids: CASSVAGGGGYTF. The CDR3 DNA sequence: TGTGCCAGCAGCGTAGCCGGGGGGGGCGGCTACACCTTC.

The CDR3, as DNA: TGTGCCAGCAGCCAGGGGGCGGCAAACATTCAGTACTTC. This codes for CASSQGAANIQYF. The V call is TRBV14, the J call TRBJ2-4; weak D call: TRBD1 (6 bases). There are 13 residues in the CDR3. From germline, CDR1 is SGHDN and CDR2 FVKESK. V gave up 3 bases and J gave up 6 bases, with 9 bases separating them.

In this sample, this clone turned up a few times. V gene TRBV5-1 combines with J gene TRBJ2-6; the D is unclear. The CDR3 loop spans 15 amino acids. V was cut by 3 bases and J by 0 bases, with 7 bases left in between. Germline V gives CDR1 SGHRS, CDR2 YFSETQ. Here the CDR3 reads CASSSQTSGANVLTF. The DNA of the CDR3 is TGCGCCAGCAGCTCACAGACCTCTGGGGCCAACGTCCTGACTTTC. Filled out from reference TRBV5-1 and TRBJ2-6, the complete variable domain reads KAGVTQTPRYLIKTRGQQVTLSCSPISGHRSVSWYQQTPGQGLQFLFEYFSETQRNKGNFPGRFSGRQFSNSRSEMNVSTLELGDSALYLCASSSQTSGANVLTFGAGSRLTVL.

This chain's CDR3 is CASSLQGSNRDQPQHF. The CDR3 bases are TGCGCCAGCAGCCTCCAAGGCAGTAACAGGGATCAGCCCCAGCATTTT. The chain joins TRBV4-1 to TRBJ1-5; maybe TRBD1 (6 bases). The CDR3 covers 16 residues. CDR1 is MGHRA, CDR2 YSYEKL, per germline. V dropped 4 bases and J dropped 5 bases, with 18 bases sitting between them.

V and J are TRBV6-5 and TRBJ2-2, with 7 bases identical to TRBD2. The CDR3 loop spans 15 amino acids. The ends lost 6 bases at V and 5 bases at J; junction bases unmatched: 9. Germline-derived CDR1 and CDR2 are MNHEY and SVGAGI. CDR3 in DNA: TGTGCCAGCAGGGACCAGCGGGGTCGAACCGGGGAGCTGTTTTTT. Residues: CASRDQRGRTGELFF.

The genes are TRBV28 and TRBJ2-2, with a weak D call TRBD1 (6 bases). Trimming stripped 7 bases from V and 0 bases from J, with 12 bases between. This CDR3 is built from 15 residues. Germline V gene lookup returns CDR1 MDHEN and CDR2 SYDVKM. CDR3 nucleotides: TGTGCCAGCACTGGAGAGGGGGCGAACACCGGGGAGCTGTTTTTT. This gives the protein CASTGEGANTGELFF.

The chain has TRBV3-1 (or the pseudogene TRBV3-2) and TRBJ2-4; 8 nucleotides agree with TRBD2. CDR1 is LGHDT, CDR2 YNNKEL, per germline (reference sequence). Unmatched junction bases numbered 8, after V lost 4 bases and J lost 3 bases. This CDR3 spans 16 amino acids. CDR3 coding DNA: TGTGCCAGCAGCCCGCGGGGGGCGGGGGACAAAAACATTCAGTACTTC. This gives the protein CASSPRGAGDKNIQYF.

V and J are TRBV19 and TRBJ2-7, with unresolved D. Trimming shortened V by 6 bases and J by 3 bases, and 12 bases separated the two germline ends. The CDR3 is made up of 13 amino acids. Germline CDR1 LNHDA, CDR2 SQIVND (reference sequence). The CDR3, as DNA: TGTGCCAGTAGCCCAGTGTGGAGCTACGAGCAGTACTTC. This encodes CASSPVWSYEQYF. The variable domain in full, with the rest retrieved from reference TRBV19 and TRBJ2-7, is DGGITQSPKYLFRKEGQNVTLSCEQNLNHDAMYWYRQDPGQGLRLIYYSQIVNDFQKGDIAEGYSVSREKKESFPLTVTSAQKNPTAFYLCASSPVWSYEQYFGPGTRLTVT.

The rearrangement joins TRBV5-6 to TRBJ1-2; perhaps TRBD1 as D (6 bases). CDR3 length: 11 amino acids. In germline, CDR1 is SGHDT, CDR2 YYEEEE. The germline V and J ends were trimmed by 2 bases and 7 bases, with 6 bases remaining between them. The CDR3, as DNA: TGTGCCAGCAGCTTACAGGGTGGCTACACCTTC. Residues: CASSLQGGYTF.

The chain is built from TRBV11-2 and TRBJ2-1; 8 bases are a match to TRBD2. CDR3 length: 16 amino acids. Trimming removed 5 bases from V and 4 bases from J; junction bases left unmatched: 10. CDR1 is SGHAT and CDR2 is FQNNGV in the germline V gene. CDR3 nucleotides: TGTGCCAGCAGCCAGCGGGGGCGGTCCTCATACAATGAGCAGTTCTTC. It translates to CASSQRGRSSYNEQFF.

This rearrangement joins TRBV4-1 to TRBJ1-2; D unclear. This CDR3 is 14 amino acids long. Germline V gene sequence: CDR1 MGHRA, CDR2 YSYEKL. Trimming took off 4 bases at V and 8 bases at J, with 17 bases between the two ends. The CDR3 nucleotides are TGCGCCAGCAGCCTTCCTGTCCCGGGAAGAGGCTACACCTTC. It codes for CASSLPVPGRGYTF.

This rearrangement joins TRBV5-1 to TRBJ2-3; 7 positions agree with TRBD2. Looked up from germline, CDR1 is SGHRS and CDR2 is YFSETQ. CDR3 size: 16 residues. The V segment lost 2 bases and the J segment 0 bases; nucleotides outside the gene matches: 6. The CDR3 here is CASSLPSGPSTDTQYF. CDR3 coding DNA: TGCGCCAGCAGCTTACCTAGCGGACCTAGCACAGATACGCAGTATTTT.

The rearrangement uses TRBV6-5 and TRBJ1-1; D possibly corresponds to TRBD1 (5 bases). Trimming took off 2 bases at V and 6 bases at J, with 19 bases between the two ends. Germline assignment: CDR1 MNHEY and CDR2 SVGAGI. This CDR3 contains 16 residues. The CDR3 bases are TGTGCCAGCAGTTACGTCAGGGCGGGAAGAAACGCTGAAGCTTTCTTT. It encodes CASSYVRAGRNAEAFF.

CDR3 sequence reads: CASSLVIGGEQFF. As DNA, the CDR3 is TGTGCCAGCAGCTTAGTAATAGGAGGTGAGCAGTTCTTC. The rearrangement links TRBV7-2 to TRBJ2-1, with D possibly TRBD2 on 5 matching bases. Trimming shortened V by 1 base and J by 9 bases, and 10 bases separated the two germline ends. The germline CDR1 and CDR2 sequences are SGHTA and FQGNSA. The CDR3 contains 13 residues.

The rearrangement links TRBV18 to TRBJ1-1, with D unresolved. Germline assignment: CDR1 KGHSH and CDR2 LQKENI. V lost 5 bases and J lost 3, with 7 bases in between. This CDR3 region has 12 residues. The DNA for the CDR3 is TGTGCCAGCTCAACCGGGGACACTGAAGCTTTCTTT. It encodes CASSTGDTEAFF. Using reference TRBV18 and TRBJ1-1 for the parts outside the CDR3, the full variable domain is NAGVMQNPRHLVRRRGQEARLRCSPMKGHSHVYWYRQLPEEGLKFMVYLQKENIIDESGMPKERFSAEFPKEGPSILRIQQVVRGDSAAYFCASSTGDTEAFFGQGTRLTVV.

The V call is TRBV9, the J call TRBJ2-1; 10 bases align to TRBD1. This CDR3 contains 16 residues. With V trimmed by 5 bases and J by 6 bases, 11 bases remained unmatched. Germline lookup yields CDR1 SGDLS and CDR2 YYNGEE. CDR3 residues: CASRSGGTGESNEQFF. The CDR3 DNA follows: TGTGCCAGCAGGTCTGGAGGGACAGGGGAGTCCAATGAGCAGTTCTTC.

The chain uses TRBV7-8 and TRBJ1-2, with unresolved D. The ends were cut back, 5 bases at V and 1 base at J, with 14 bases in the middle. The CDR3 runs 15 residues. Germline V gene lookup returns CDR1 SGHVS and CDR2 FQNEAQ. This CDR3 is CASSPARFYNYGYTF. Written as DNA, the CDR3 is TGTGCCAGCAGCCCCGCCAGATTTTATAACTATGGCTACACCTTC.